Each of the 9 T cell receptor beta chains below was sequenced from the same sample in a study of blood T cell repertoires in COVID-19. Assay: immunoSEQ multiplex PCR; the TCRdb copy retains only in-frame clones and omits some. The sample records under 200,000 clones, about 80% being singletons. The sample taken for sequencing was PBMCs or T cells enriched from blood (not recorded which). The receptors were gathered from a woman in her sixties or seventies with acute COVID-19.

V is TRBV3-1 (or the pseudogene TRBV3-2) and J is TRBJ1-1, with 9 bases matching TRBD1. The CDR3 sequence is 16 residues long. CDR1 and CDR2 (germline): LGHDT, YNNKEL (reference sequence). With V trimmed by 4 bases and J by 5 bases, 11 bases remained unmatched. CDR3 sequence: CASSPPGQGERTEAFF. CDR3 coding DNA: TGTGCCAGCAGCCCTCCGGGACAGGGCGAGAGGACTGAAGCTTTCTTT.

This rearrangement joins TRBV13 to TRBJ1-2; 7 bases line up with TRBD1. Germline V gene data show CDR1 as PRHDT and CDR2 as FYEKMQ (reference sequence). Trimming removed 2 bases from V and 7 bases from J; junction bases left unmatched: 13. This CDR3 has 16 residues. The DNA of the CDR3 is TGTGCCAGCAGCTTAATAGTCCCGGAGGGGGCGCTTGGCTACACCTTC. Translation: CASSLIVPEGALGYTF. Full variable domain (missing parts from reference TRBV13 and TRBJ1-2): AAGVIQSPRHLIKEKRETATLKCYPIPRHDTVYWYQQGPGQDPQFLISFYEKMQSDKGSIPDRFSAQQFSDYHSELNMSSLELGDSALYFCASSLIVPEGALGYTFGSGTRLTVV.

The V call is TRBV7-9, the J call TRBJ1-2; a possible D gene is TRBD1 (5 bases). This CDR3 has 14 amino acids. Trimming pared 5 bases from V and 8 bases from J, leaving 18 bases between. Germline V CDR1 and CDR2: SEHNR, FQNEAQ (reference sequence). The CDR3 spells CASSHPGHVKGYTF. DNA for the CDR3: TGTGCCAGCAGCCACCCCGGACATGTAAAGGGCTACACCTTC.

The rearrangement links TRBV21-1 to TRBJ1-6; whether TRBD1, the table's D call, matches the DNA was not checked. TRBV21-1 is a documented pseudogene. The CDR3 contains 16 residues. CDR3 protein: CASSKVGQGEGSPLHF. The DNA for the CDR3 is TGTGCCAGCAGCAAAGTGGGTCAGGGGGAAGGTTCACCCCTCCACTTT.

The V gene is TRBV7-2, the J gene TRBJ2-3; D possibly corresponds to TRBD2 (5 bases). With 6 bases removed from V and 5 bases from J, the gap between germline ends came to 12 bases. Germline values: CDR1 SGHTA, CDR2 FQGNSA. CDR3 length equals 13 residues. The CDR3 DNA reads TGTGCCAGCAGATTCGGGAAAGGAGATACGCAGTATTTT. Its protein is CASRFGKGDTQYF.

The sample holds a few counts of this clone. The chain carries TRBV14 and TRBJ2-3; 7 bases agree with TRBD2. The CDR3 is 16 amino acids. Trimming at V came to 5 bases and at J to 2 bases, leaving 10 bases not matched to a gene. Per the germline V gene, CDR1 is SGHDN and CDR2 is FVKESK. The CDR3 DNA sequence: TGTGCCAGCAGCACAGGACGGGGGGTTTACACAGATACGCAGTATTTT. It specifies CASSTGRGVYTDTQYF.

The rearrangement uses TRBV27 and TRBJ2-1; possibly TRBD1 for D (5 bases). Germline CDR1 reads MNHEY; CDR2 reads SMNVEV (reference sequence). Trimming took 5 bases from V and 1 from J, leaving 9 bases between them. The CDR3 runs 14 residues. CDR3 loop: CASSPGLSYNEQFF. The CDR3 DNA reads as TGTGCCAGCAGTCCAGGGTTATCCTACAATGAGCAGTTCTTC.

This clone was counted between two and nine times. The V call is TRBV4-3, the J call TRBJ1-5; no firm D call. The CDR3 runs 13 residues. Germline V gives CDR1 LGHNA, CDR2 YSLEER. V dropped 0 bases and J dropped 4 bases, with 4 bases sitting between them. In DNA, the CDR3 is TGCGCCAGCAGCCAAGAACTGAATCAGCCCCAGCATTTT. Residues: CASSQELNQPQHF.

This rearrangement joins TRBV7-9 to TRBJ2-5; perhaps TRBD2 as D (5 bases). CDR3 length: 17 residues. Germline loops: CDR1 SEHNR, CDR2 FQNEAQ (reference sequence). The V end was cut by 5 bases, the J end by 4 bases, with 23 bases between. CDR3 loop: CASSPRYYTPEGETQYF. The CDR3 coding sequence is TGTGCCAGCAGCCCTCGGTATTACACTCCAGAGGGAGAGACCCAGTACTTC.